This is a list of T cell receptor beta chains from one sample in a study of blood T cell repertoires in COVID-19. This table comes from immunoSEQ multiplex PCR, and its TCRdb copy is limited to in-frame clones, with some not included. The data hold 150,000 to 200,000 clones, with around four fifths observed a single time. The source material was peripheral blood. These receptors originate from a woman older than 75 with active or convalescent COVID-19. Both conserved end residues are part of each CDR3. D genes are given only for firm matches. Not all rows give a size; the values are once, few, many and, for expanded clones, a class.

abundance	d_gene	v_gene	j_gene	CDR3nt	CDR3aa
-	-	TRBV29-1	TRBJ2-5	TGCAGCGTATTCGGTGACACCACCCAAGAGACCCAGTACTTC	CSVFGDTTQETQYF
-	TRBD1	TRBV28	TRBJ1-1	TGTGCCAGCAGTTTCTCTGCGACAGGGAAGGTTGAAGCTTTCTTT	CASSFSATGKVEAFF
once	-	TRBV7-9	TRBJ2-5	TGTGCCAGCAGACCCATAAAGCGGGACCAAGAGACCCAGTACTTC	CASRPIKRDQETQYF
once	-	TRBV11-2	TRBJ1-2	TGTGCCAGCAGCCCGGACAAGGGCGGCTATGGCTACACCTTC	CASSPDKGGYGYTF
-	-	TRBV5-4	TRBJ1-6	TGTGCCAGCAGCTTGTATACAGGCCTAAAAGGATCACCCCTCCACTTT	CASSLYTGLKGSPLHF
-	TRBD2	TRBV30	TRBJ2-4	TGTGCCTGGAGTTCGGGGGGGGCCAAAAACATTCAGTACTTC	CAWSSGGAKNIQYF
-	TRBD1	TRBV4-3	TRBJ1-4	TGCGCCAGCAGCCAAGACCTGAGTACGACAGGGAGTGAAAAACTGTTTTTT	CASSQDLSTTGSEKLFF
-	TRBD1	TRBV24-1	TRBJ2-3	TGTGCCACCAGTGACTCGGGACAGGCAGATACGCAGTATTTT	CATSDSGQADTQYF
-	TRBD1	TRBV11-2	TRBJ2-7	TGTGCCAGCAGCTTAGATATCCAGGGGGCTGTCTACGAGCAGTACTTC	CASSLDIQGAVYEQYF
-	-	TRBV30	TRBJ2-7	TGTGCCTGGAGTGGGACAGAGGGGACCGAGCAGTACTTC	CAWSGTEGTEQYF
-	-	TRBV6-5	TRBJ2-7	TGTGCCAGCGCCGAGGGATGGGATCCCTACGAGCAGTACTTC	CASAEGWDPYEQYF
-	TRBD1	TRBV19	TRBJ1-2	TGTGCCAGTAGGGCGACAGGGTATGGCTACACCTTC	CASRATGYGYTF
few	-	TRBV6-4	TRBJ1-5	TGTGCCAGCTCAGAGGGGGTCAATCAGCCCCAGCATTTT	CASSEGVNQPQHF
once	-	TRBV7-2	TRBJ2-7	TGTGCCAGCAGCTTAGACAGGGACGGGGAGCAGTACTTC	CASSLDRDGEQYF
-	-	TRBV12-3/TRBV12-4	TRBJ2-2	TGTGCCAGCAGCGGGACTTTCACCGGGGAGCTGTTTTTT	CASSGTFTGELFF
-	-	TRBV11-3	TRBJ2-3	TGTGCCAGCAGCACCAGGGTCGGGTCAGATACGCAGTATTTT	CASSTRVGSDTQYF
once	TRBD1	TRBV6-5	TRBJ1-3	TGTGCCAGCAGTTCGACAGGGCAAGGAAACACCATATATTTT	CASSSTGQGNTIYF
-	-	TRBV10-1	TRBJ2-7	TGCGCCAGCAGTCAGGGCTACGAGCAGTACTTC	CASSQGYEQYF
-	-	TRBV2	TRBJ2-7	TGTGCCAGCAGTGAAGAGGGGCCCTACGAGCAGTACTTC	CASSEEGPYEQYF
-	-	TRBV4-3	TRBJ1-6	TGCGCCAGCAGCCAGGGAAGAGGGTATAATTCACCCCTCCACTTT	CASSQGRGYNSPLHF
few	TRBD1	TRBV6-6	TRBJ2-2	TGTGCCAGCAGTCGCCCGGGGACAGGCGACACCGGGGAGCTGTTTTTT	CASSRPGTGDTGELFF
few	-	TRBV18	TRBJ2-2	TGTGCCAGCTCACCACCCAACGGCGGGGAGCTGTTTTTT	CASSPPNGGELFF
-	-	TRBV4-3	TRBJ1-4	TGCGCCAGCAGCCAAGAGATAACTGCAACTAATGAAAAACTGTTTTTT	CASSQEITATNEKLFF
-	TRBD1	TRBV11-2	TRBJ1-4	TGTGCCAGCAGCCAGACAGGGGCTGAAAAACTGTTTTTT	CASSQTGAEKLFF
-	TRBD2	TRBV18	TRBJ2-5	TGTGCCAGCTCACCCACGGGAGGGCTGATAGGAGAGACCCAGTACTTC	CASSPTGGLIGETQYF
-	-	TRBV7-8	TRBJ1-3	TGTGCCAGCAGCTTATACCGGGTTATAGTCTCTGGAAACACCATATATTTT	CASSLYRVIVSGNTIYF
-	TRBD1	TRBV6-5	TRBJ1-1	TGTGCCAGCAGTTACGTAGGGGGCAGGACTGAAGCTTTCTTT	CASSYVGGRTEAFF
-	-	TRBV21-1	TRBJ1-2	TGTGCCAGCAGCAAAGCGGAAAAGGACAGATTGTTCTATGGCTACACCTTC	CASSKAEKDRLFYGYTF
-	-	TRBV7-2	TRBJ2-7	TGTGCCAGCAGCTTAGGGCTAGTACCGAACTACGAGCAGTACTTC	CASSLGLVPNYEQYF
-	TRBD2	TRBV7-2	TRBJ2-1	TGTGCCAGCGGGACTAGCGGGGGGACCTACAATGAGCAGTTCTTC	CASGTSGGTYNEQFF
few	-	TRBV25-1	TRBJ2-7	TGTGCCAGCAGGGGAACAGGGATCTACGAGCAGTACTTC	CASRGTGIYEQYF
-	-	TRBV7-9	TRBJ1-6	TGTGCCAGCAGCTTCCCACAGGAAAATTCACCCCTCCACTTT	CASSFPQENSPLHF
-	TRBD1	TRBV7-9	TRBJ1-1	TGTGCCAGCAGCTCCCGGGGGACAGGGGACACTGAAGCTTTCTTT	CASSSRGTGDTEAFF
-	TRBD1	TRBV4-1	TRBJ1-1	TGCGCCAGCAGCCTCGGGACAGCGTCAACTGAAGCTTTCTTT	CASSLGTASTEAFF
-	-	TRBV6-5	TRBJ1-2	TGTGCCAGCAGTCTCCTATCTAACTATGGCTACACCTTC	CASSLLSNYGYTF
-	-	TRBV29-1	TRBJ1-1	TGCAGCGTCACCGGGACTTCCATCAAAATGAACACTGAAGCTTTCTTT	CSVTGTSIKMNTEAFF
-	-	TRBV27	TRBJ2-2	TGTGCCAGCAGTCACTTCCCCTACACCGGGGAGCTGTTTTTT	CASSHFPYTGELFF
-	-	TRBV19	TRBJ1-2	TGTGCCAGTAGTATAACCGACGGGGGTATCTATGGCTACACCTTC	CASSITDGGIYGYTF
-	-	TRBV3-1/TRBV3-2	TRBJ2-3	TGTGCCAGCAGCCAAGAGAGGGAGACAGGGAGGATCCCAGATACGCAGTATTTT	CASSQERETGRIPDTQYF
-	-	TRBV3-1/TRBV3-2	TRBJ1-3	TGTGCCAGCAGCCACGACAGTGGCGGGGGCACCATATATTTT	CASSHDSGGGTIYF
-	-	TRBV7-9	TRBJ2-2	TGTGCCAGCAGCTTAGACTCGGCTAGAAATACCGGGGAGCTGTTTTTT	CASSLDSARNTGELFF
once	-	TRBV11-2	TRBJ1-1	TGTGCCAGCAGATTGGGGCAGAACACTGAAGCTTTCTTT	CASRLGQNTEAFF
once	-	TRBV10-2	TRBJ1-5	TGCGCCACCAAGGCCTCGGGATGGGACAATCAGCCCCAGCATTTT	CATKASGWDNQPQHF
few	TRBD1	TRBV19	TRBJ1-3	TGTGCCAGTAGATCCGGGACAGTGGGAAACACCATATATTTT	CASRSGTVGNTIYF
-	TRBD1	TRBV18	TRBJ1-1	TGTGCCAGCTCAACTCAGGGGGGACTGAACACTGAAGCTTTCTTT	CASSTQGGLNTEAFF